This paragraph reports one TCR beta chain. Sequencing was performed with immunoSEQ multiplex PCR; in TCRdb, only in-frame clones are kept and a portion is missing. This table has 200,000 to 300,000 clones, roughly 86% appearing once. Trimming removed 1 base at V and 0 bases at J, with 12 bases between. Germline V gives CDR1 LGHDT, CDR2 YNNKEL (reference sequence). The CDR3 is 16 amino acids. Adults between about 18 and 95 years of age took part from about two dozen US areas. Participants' own reports of clinical history determined their cohort assignment. The data were obtained in a study of blood T cell repertoires in COVID-19. For the study at large: The cDNA or gDNA used as material had been derived from T cells, B-cell-depleted T cells, or PBMCs.

This clonotype originated in a woman aged 25 to 39 with acute COVID-19. The chain couples TRBV3-1 (or the pseudogene TRBV3-2) to TRBJ1-1, with D possibly matching TRBD1 (6 bases). The sequenced material came from PBMCs or T cells enriched from blood (not recorded which). The CDR3, as DNA: TGTGCCAGCAGCCAAGTTAGGACAGTCATGAACACTGAAGCTTTCTTT. Protein sequence: CASSQVRTVMNTEAFF.